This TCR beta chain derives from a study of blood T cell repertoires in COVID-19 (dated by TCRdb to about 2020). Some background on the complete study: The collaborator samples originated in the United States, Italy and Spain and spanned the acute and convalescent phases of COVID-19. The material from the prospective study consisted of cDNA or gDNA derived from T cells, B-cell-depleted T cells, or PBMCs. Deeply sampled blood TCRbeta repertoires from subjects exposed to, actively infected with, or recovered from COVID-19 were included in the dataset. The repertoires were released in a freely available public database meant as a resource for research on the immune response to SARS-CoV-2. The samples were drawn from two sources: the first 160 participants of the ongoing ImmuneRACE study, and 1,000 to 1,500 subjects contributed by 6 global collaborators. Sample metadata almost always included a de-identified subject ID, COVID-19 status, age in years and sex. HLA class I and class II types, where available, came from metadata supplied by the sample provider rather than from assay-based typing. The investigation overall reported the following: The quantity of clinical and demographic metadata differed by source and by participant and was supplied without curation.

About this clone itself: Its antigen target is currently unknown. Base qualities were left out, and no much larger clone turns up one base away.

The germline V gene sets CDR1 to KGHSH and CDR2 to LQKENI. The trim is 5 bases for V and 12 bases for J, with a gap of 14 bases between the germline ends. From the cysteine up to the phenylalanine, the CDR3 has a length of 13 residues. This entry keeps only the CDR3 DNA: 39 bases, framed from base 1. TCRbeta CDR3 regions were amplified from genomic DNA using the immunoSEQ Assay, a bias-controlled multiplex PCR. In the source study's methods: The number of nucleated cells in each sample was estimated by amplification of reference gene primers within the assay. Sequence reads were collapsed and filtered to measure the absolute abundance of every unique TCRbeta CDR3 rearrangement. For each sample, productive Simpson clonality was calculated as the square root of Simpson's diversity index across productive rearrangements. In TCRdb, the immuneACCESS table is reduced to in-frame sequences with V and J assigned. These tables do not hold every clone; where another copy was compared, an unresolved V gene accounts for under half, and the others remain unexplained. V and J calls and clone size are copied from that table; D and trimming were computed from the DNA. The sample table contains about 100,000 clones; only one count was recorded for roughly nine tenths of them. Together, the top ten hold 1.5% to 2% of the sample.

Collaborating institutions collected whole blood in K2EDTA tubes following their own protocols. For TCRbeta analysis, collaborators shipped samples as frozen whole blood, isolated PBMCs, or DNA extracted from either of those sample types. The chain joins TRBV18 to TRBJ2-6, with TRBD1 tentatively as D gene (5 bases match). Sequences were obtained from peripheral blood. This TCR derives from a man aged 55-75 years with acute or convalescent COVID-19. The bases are TGTGCCAGCTCAAAGACAGTGGAAGGCGTCCTGACTTTC. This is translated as CASSKTVEGVLTF.